These 31 T cell receptor beta chains were sequenced from one sample in a study of blood T cell repertoires in COVID-19. Profiling relied on immunoSEQ multiplex PCR, and the TCRdb table lists in-frame clones only, not all of them. The repertoire holds 100,000 to 150,000 clones, with 84% as singletons. The material sequenced was peripheral blood. The receptors come from a man in his sixties with acute or convalescent COVID-19.

This rearrangement joins TRBV5-1 to TRBJ2-3, with no clear D. V was trimmed by 0 bases and J by 2 bases, leaving 7 bases between them. Germline V gene lookup returns CDR1 SGHRS and CDR2 YFSETQ. CDR3 size: 14 residues. The CDR3 protein is CASSLGAATDTQYF. CDR3 DNA sequence: TGCGCCAGCAGCTTGGGGGCAGCCACAGATACGCAGTATTTT. Full variable domain (remainder filled in from reference TRBV5-1 and TRBJ2-3): KAGVTQTPRYLIKTRGQQVTLSCSPISGHRSVSWYQQTPGQGLQFLFEYFSETQRNKGNFPGRFSGRQFSNSRSEMNVSTLELGDSALYLCASSLGAATDTQYFGPGTRLTVL.

J is TRBJ2-7 and V is TRBV7-8; D is undetermined. Looked up from germline, CDR1 is SGHVS and CDR2 is FQNEAQ. The V end lost 2 bases, the J end lost 4 bases, and 12 bases lay between the germline ends. The CDR3 totals 14 residues. The CDR3 sequence is CASSLLVLSYEQYF. DNA for the CDR3: TGTGCCAGCAGCTTATTAGTACTTTCTTACGAGCAGTACTTC.

This clone was detected only a few times. V usage is TRBV30 and J usage is TRBJ1-1, with 8 bases aligning to TRBD1. The CDR3 has 14 residues. V lost 4 bases and J lost 6; bases outside the gene matches: 10. In germline, CDR1 is GTSNPN, CDR2 SVGIG (reference sequence). This CDR3 reads CAWTQDRGNPEAFF. In nucleotides, the CDR3 is TGTGCCTGGACCCAAGACAGGGGAAATCCTGAAGCTTTCTTT.

V and J are TRBV5-1 and TRBJ2-3, with 11 nucleotides matching TRBD2. V gave up 0 bases and J gave up 5 bases; unmatched junction bases: 5. From germline, CDR1 is SGHRS and CDR2 YFSETQ. The CDR3 consists of 16 residues. CDR3 amino acids: CASSLARLAGRDTQYF. The CDR3 coding sequence is TGCGCCAGCAGCTTGGCACGACTAGCGGGAAGAGATACGCAGTATTTT.

This chain connects TRBV5-1 to TRBJ2-5; 8 positions agree with TRBD2. Germline V lookup: CDR1 SGHRS, CDR2 YFSETQ. The V segment lost 1 base and the J segment 5 bases; nucleotides outside the gene matches: 13. The CDR3 runs to 17 residues. The chain's CDR3 is CASSLIGTRLRQETQYF. The CDR3 DNA reads as TGCGCCAGCAGCTTGATCGGGACTAGGCTACGTCAGGAGACCCAGTACTTC.

The chain recombines TRBV28 with TRBJ1-2; D is ambiguous. The CDR3 consists of 12 residues. In germline, CDR1 is MDHEN, CDR2 SYDVKM. V gave up 5 bases and J gave up 4 bases, with 8 bases separating them. CDR3 in amino acids: CASSPHSYGYTF. The DNA of the CDR3 is TGTGCCAGCAGTCCCCACTCCTATGGCTACACCTTC.

This chain joins TRBV5-6 and TRBJ2-1, with 8 bases lining up with TRBD1. This CDR3 is 13 amino acids long. In germline, CDR1 is SGHDT, CDR2 YYEEEE. The junction had 2 bases not matched to a gene; V was cut back by 0 bases and J by 9 bases. CDR3 in amino acids: CASSLDRGFEQFF. For the CDR3, the DNA is TGTGCCAGCAGCTTGGACAGGGGGTTTGAGCAGTTCTTC.

The chain couples TRBV5-1 to TRBJ2-3, with 11 nucleotides matching TRBD1. J lost 4 bases, V lost 1 base, and 14 bases had no gene match. Germline CDR1 and CDR2: SGHRS and YFSETQ. CDR3 length: 19 amino acids. CDR3 amino acids: CASSLSSPGTGGIADTQYF. The CDR3 nucleotides are TGCGCCAGCAGCTTGAGCTCCCCCGGGACAGGGGGGATAGCAGATACGCAGTATTTT.

The V and J genes are TRBV5-6 and TRBJ2-5; 9 nucleotides line up with TRBD2. V shed 1 base and J 0 bases; nucleotides not matched to a gene: 10. Germline V gene lookup returns CDR1 SGHDT and CDR2 YYEEEE. The CDR3 covers 18 residues. The CDR3 region has the DNA TGTGCCAGCAGCTTGAGGCGGGGGGGGCGAGGGTACCAAGAGACCCAGTACTTC. It is translated as CASSLRRGGRGYQETQYF.

This rearrangement joins TRBV5-4 to TRBJ2-5; the match to TRBD2 covers 15 bases. Germline V gives CDR1 SGHNT, CDR2 YYREEE (reference sequence). This CDR3 is built from 17 residues. Unmatched junction bases numbered 9, after V lost 4 bases and J lost 5 bases. DNA for the CDR3: TGTGCCAGCAGCGGCGGACTAGCGGGGGGGCCGGGGGAGACCCAGTACTTC. This encodes CASSGGLAGGPGETQYF.

This sequence joins TRBV9 and TRBJ2-1; 13 bases match TRBD2. V lost 2 bases and J lost 0; bases outside the gene matches: 5. This CDR3 contains 18 residues. Per germline, CDR1 SGDLS and CDR2 YYNGEE. The CDR3 DNA reads TGTGCCAGCAGCGTGGGACTAGCGGGGCCAAGCTCCTACAATGAGCAGTTCTTC. This codes for CASSVGLAGPSSYNEQFF.

The chain employs TRBV11-2 and TRBJ2-5, with 9 bases matching TRBD2. Per the germline V gene, CDR1 is SGHAT and CDR2 is FQNNGV. This CDR3 has 16 residues. Germline trimming cut 0 bases from V and 1 base from J; bases unmatched to any gene: 3. The CDR3 DNA sequence: TGTGCCAGCAGCTTAGATAGCGGGGGTCCCCAAGAGACCCAGTACTTC. Translating gives CASSLDSGGPQETQYF. The entire variable domain, with the rest obtained from reference TRBV11-2 and TRBJ2-5, is as follows: EAGVAQSPRYKIIEKRQSVAFWCNPISGHATLYWYQQILGQGPKLLIQFQNNGVVDDSQLPKDRFSAERLKGVDSTLKIQPAKLEDSAVYLCASSLDSGGPQETQYFGPGTRLLVL.

The genes are TRBV29-1 and TRBJ2-1, with a possible D match to TRBD2 (6 bases). The CDR3 loop spans 15 amino acids. Trimming stripped 2 bases from V and 5 bases from J, with 16 bases between. Germline loops: CDR1 SQVTM, CDR2 ANQGSEA. DNA of the CDR3: TGCAGCGTTGAATATTCGGTAGGAGGGGACAATGAGCAGTTCTTC. Protein product: CSVEYSVGGDNEQFF.

This chain uses TRBV11-3 with TRBJ2-5; 10 positions match TRBD1. CDR3 length: 19 residues. V lost 2 bases, J lost 0 bases, and 12 bases stayed unmatched. Germline V gene sequence: CDR1 SGHNT, CDR2 YENEEA. CDR3 DNA: TGTGCCAGCAGCTTAAGGGAACCCGGGACAGGGGACAACCAAGAGACCCAGTACTTC. It translates to CASSLREPGTGDNQETQYF.

The rearrangement joins TRBV2 to TRBJ1-4, with D hard to call. V lost 6 bases and J lost 14, with 13 bases in between. This CDR3 is built from 11 residues. Germline-derived CDR1 and CDR2 are SNHLY and FYNNEI. The DNA for the CDR3 is TGTGCCAGCAGGTTTCCGATACGGCTGTTTTTT. Translation gives CASRFPIRLFF.

The rearrangement links TRBV4-2 to TRBJ2-5; the D gene is possibly TRBD2 (5 bases). The CDR3 contains 14 residues. Trimming removed 1 base from V and 4 bases from J, with 10 bases in between. Germline V lookup: CDR1 LGHNA, CDR2 YNFKEQ. The chain's CDR3 is CASSQVGVGETQYF. The CDR3 DNA is TGTGCCAGCAGCCAAGTCGGGGTGGGAGAGACCCAGTACTTC.

This chain links TRBV3-1 (or the pseudogene TRBV3-2) with TRBJ2-7; 7 bases line up with TRBD1. The J segment lost 0 bases and the V segment lost 2 bases, leaving 4 bases of the junction unmatched. This CDR3 comprises 15 residues. In germline, CDR1 is LGHDT, CDR2 YNNKEL (reference sequence). The CDR3 sequence is CASSQRGRLSYEQYF. DNA for the CDR3: TGTGCCAGCAGCCAAAGGGGGCGCCTCTCCTACGAGCAGTACTTC.

The rearrangement links TRBV11-1 to TRBJ2-5; TRBD1 matches 7 bases. Trimming removed 6 bases from V and 2 bases from J; junction bases left unmatched: 9. The CDR3 consists of 15 residues. Germline-derived CDR1 and CDR2 are SGHAT and FQDESV (reference sequence). The DNA of the CDR3 is TGTGCCAGCAGTCGAGCCGGGGACAGTCAAGAGACCCAGTACTTC. This sequence encodes CASSRAGDSQETQYF.

J is TRBJ1-5 and V is TRBV24-1; 10 nucleotides agree with TRBD1. CDR3 length: 15 amino acids. Losses at the gene ends were 5 bases for V and 2 bases for J; bases not matched to a gene: 2. Germline V CDR1 and CDR2: KGHDR, SFDVKD. This chain's CDR3 is CATSGTGGGNQPQHF. The CDR3 DNA follows: TGTGCCACCAGTGGGACAGGGGGGGGCAATCAGCCCCAGCATTTT.

J is TRBJ2-3 and V is TRBV23-1; 7 nucleotides align to TRBD1. TRBV23-1 is labeled an ORF, and its function is uncertain. This CDR3 has 18 amino acids. Unmatched junction bases numbered 10, after V lost 0 bases and J lost 1 base. CDR3 amino acids: CASSQSGDSRRGTDTQYF. The CDR3 coding sequence is TGCGCCAGCAGTCAATCTGGGGACAGCCGGCGCGGCACAGATACGCAGTATTTT.

Here the CDR3 DNA reads TGTGCCAGCAGTGAAGCGTGGGACAGGGGTCTGTGGCCCCAGCATTTT. Translated, it gives CASSEAWDRGLWPQHF. V gene TRBV6-1 combines with J gene TRBJ1-5, with 10 bases that match TRBD1. With 0 bases clipped from V and 9 bases from J, the junction kept 8 bases outside the gene matches. Per the germline V gene, CDR1 is MNHNS and CDR2 is SASEGT. The CDR3 covers 16 residues.

The chain links TRBV9 to TRBJ2-1; 11 positions agree with TRBD2. The V gene's germline CDR1 is SGDLS and CDR2 YYNGEE. The CDR3 is 15 amino acids. Losses at the gene ends were 6 bases for V and 7 bases for J; bases not matched to a gene: 9. The CDR3: CASTSSGRIVNEQFF. As DNA, the CDR3 is TGTGCCAGCACCTCTAGCGGGAGGATCGTAAATGAGCAGTTCTTC.

The gene calls are TRBV3-1 (or the pseudogene TRBV3-2) and TRBJ1-4, with no clear D. V lost 3 bases and J lost 13, with 9 bases in between. The germline CDR1 and CDR2 sequences are LGHDT and YNNKEL (reference sequence). The CDR3 sequence is 11 residues long. CDR3 loop: CASSQGERLFF. CDR3 in DNA: TGTGCCAGCAGCCAGGGAGAGCGACTGTTTTTT.

The rearrangement links TRBV4-1 to TRBJ2-1, with TRBD2 identical over 8 bases. Losses at the gene ends were 1 base for V and 0 bases for J; bases not matched to a gene: 5. The CDR3 length is 17 residues. Per germline, CDR1 MGHRA and CDR2 YSYEKL. The CDR3 bases are TGCGCCAGCAGCCAAGCGACGGGAGGGAGCTCCTACAATGAGCAGTTCTTC. This sequence encodes CASSQATGGSSYNEQFF.

There are a few counts of this clone. The V and J genes are TRBV5-1 and TRBJ2-7; a possible D gene is TRBD1 (5 bases). The V gene's germline CDR1 is SGHRS and CDR2 YFSETQ. V lost 1 base, J lost 5 bases, and 13 bases lay in between. The CDR3 runs to 14 residues. The CDR3 region is CASSLNQGSNEQYF. The CDR3 DNA is TGCGCCAGCAGCTTGAATCAGGGTTCCAACGAGCAGTACTTC. The full variable domain, in which reference TRBV5-1 and TRBJ2-7 provide the parts outside the CDR3, is KAGVTQTPRYLIKTRGQQVTLSCSPISGHRSVSWYQQTPGQGLQFLFEYFSETQRNKGNFPGRFSGRQFSNSRSEMNVSTLELGDSALYLCASSLNQGSNEQYFGPGTRLTVT.

This chain uses TRBV18 with TRBJ2-2, with 9 bases fitting TRBD2. The germline CDR1 and CDR2 sequences are KGHSH and LQKENI. The ends lost 3 bases at V and 3 bases at J; junction bases unmatched: 5. The CDR3 extends over 16 amino acids. In DNA, the CDR3 is TGTGCCAGCTCACCCAGAGCGGGGGGAGACACCGGGGAGCTGTTTTTT. Translated: CASSPRAGGDTGELFF. Full variable domain (rest looked up from reference TRBV18 and TRBJ2-2): NAGVMQNPRHLVRRRGQEARLRCSPMKGHSHVYWYRQLPEEGLKFMVYLQKENIIDESGMPKERFSAEFPKEGPSILRIQQVVRGDSAAYFCASSPRAGGDTGELFFGEGSRLTVL.

This clone has more than one count but fewer than ten. This chain connects TRBV30 to TRBJ1-4; 8 bases fit TRBD1. Unmatched junction bases numbered 10, after V lost 0 bases and J lost 4 bases. In germline, CDR1 is GTSNPN, CDR2 SVGIG (reference sequence). The length of the CDR3 is 17 residues. CDR3 DNA: TGTGCCTGGAGTGTCGGGCAGGGGGCAAGGGGTAATGAAAAACTGTTTTTT. It is translated as CAWSVGQGARGNEKLFF.

CDR3 in amino acids: CSASLPLTGSPLHF. CDR3 in DNA: TGCAGTGCTAGTCTTCCCTTAACGGGGTCACCCCTCCACTTT. The V gene is TRBV20-1, the J gene TRBJ1-6, with unresolved D. Per the germline V gene, CDR1 is DFQATT and CDR2 is SNEGSKA (reference sequence). This CDR3 is built from 14 residues. Trimming took off 3 bases at V and 10 bases at J, with 16 bases between the two ends.

The chain employs TRBV6-5 and TRBJ1-3; TRBD1 matches 7 bases. The CDR3 has 14 residues. V lost 6 bases and J lost 0; bases outside the gene matches: 2. The V gene's germline CDR1 is MNHEY and CDR2 SVGAGI. The CDR3, as DNA: TGTGCCAGCAGGGACAGGAGCTCTGGAAACACCATATATTTT. It translates to CASRDRSSGNTIYF.

This rearrangement joins TRBV3-1 (or the pseudogene TRBV3-2) to TRBJ2-7; a weak D match, TRBD2 (5 bases). V lost 0 bases and J lost 2, with 11 bases in between. Germline V gives CDR1 LGHDT, CDR2 YNNKEL (reference sequence). The CDR3 spans 15 residues. The CDR3 here is CASSQEASSAYEQYF. As DNA, the CDR3 is TGTGCCAGCAGCCAAGAGGCTAGTAGCGCCTACGAGCAGTACTTC.

The chain carries TRBV5-4 and TRBJ2-7; maybe TRBD1 (5 bases). Trimming shortened V by 1 base and J by 6 bases, and 11 bases separated the two germline ends. Germline assignment: CDR1 SGHNT and CDR2 YYREEE (reference sequence). The CDR3 runs 13 residues. The CDR3 region is CASSLMGRGEQYF. CDR3 DNA sequence: TGTGCCAGCAGCTTGATGGGGCGAGGCGAGCAGTACTTC.